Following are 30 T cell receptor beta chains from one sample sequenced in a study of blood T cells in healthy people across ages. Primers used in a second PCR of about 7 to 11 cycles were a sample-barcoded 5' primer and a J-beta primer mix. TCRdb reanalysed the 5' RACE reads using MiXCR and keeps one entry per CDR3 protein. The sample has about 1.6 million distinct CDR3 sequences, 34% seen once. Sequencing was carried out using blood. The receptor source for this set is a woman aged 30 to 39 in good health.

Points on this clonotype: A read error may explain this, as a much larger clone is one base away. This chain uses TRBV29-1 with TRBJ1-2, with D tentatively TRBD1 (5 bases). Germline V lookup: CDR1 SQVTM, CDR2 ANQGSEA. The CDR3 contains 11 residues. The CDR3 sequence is CSVQGDSGYAF. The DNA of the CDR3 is TGCAGCGTTCAGGGTGATAGTGGCTACGCCTTC.

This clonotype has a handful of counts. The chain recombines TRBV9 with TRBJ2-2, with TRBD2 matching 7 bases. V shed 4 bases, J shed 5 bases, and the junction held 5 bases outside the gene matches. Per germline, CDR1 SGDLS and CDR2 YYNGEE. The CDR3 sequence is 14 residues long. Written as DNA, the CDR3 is TGTGCCAGCAGCCCAGCGGGATGGACCGGGGAGCTGTTTTTT. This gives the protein CASSPAGWTGELFF.

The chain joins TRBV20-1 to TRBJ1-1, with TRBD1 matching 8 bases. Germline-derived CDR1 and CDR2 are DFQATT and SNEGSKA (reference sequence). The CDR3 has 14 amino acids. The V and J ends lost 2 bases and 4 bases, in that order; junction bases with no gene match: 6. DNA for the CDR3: TGCAGTGCTAGACACGACAGGGGAATCACTGAAGCTTTCTTT. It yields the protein CSARHDRGITEAFF.

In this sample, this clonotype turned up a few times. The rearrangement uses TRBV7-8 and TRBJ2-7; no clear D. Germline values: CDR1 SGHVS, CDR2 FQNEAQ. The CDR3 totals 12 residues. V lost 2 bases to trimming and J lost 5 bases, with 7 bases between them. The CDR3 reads CASSLIENEQYF. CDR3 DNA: TGTGCCAGCAGCTTAATTGAGAACGAGCAGTACTTC.

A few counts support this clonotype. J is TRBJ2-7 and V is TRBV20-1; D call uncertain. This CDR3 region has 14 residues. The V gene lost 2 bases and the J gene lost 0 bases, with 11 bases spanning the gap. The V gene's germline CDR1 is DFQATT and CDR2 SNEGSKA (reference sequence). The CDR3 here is CSARSPLPSYEQYF. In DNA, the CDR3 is TGCAGTGCTAGAAGTCCGCTCCCCTCCTACGAGCAGTACTTC.

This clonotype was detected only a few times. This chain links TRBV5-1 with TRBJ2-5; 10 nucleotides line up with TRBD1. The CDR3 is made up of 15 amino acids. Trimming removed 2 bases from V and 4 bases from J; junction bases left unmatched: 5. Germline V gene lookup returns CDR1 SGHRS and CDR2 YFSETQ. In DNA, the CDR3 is TGCGCCAGCAGCTTAGGTGACAGGGGGCTAGAGACCCAGTACTTC. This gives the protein CASSLGDRGLETQYF. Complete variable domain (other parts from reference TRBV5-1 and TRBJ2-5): KAGVTQTPRYLIKTRGQQVTLSCSPISGHRSVSWYQQTPGQGLQFLFEYFSETQRNKGNFPGRFSGRQFSNSRSEMNVSTLELGDSALYLCASSLGDRGLETQYFGPGTRLLVL.

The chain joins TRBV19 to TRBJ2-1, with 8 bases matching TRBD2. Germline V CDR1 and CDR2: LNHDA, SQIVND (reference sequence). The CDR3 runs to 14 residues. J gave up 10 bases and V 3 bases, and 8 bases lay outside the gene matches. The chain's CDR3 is CASSIWRGAEEQFF. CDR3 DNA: TGTGCCAGTAGTATCTGGCGGGGGGCAGAGGAGCAGTTCTTC.

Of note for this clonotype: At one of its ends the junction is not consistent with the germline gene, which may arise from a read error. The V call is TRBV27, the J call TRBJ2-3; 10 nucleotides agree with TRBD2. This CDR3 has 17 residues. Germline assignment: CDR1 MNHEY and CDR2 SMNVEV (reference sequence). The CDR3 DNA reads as TGTGTCAGCAGTCCCATAAGTCCTAGCGGGGGTGCAGATACGCAGTATTTT. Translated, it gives CVSSPISPSGGADTQYF.

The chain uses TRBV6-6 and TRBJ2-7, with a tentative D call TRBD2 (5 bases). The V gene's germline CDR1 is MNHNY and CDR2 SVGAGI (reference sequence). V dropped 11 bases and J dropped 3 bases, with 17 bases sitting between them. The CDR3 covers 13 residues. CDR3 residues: CAGAEPFDYEQYF. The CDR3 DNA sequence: TGTGCCGGAGCGGAACCTTTCGACTACGAGCAGTACTTC.

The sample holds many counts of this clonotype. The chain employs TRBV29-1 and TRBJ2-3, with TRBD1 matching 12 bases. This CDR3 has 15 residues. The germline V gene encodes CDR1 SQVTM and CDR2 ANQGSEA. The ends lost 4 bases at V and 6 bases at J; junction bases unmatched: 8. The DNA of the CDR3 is TGCAGCGTTGTTGGGACAGGGGGCTCGGTGGATACGCAGTATTTT. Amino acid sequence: CSVVGTGGSVDTQYF.

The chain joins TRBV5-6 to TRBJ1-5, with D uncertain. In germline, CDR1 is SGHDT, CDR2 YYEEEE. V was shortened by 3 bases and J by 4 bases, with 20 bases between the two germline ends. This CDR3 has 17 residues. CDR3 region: CASSCRKETESNQPQHF. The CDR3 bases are TGTGCCAGCAGCTGCCGGAAGGAAACGGAATCGAATCAGCCCCAGCATTTT.

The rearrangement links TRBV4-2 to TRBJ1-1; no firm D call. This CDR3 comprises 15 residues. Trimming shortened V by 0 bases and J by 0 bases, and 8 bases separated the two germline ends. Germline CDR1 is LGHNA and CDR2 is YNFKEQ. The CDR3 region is CASSQDSPMNTEAFF. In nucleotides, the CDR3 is TGTGCCAGCAGCCAAGACAGTCCTATGAACACTGAAGCTTTCTTT.

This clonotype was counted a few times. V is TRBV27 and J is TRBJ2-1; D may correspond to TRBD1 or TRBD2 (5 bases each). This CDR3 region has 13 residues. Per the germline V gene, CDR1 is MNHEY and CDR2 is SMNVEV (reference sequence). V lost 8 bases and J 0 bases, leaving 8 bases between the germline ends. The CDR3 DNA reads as TGTGCCAGCGCCGGGGCCTCCTACAATGAGCAGTTCTTC. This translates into CASAGASYNEQFF.

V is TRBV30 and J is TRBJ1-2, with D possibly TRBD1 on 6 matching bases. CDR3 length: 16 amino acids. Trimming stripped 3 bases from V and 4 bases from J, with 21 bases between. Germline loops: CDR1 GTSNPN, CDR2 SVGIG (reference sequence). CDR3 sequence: CAWRGGKGMDLYGYTF. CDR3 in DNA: TGTGCCTGGAGAGGGGGGAAGGGTATGGACCTCTATGGCTACACCTTC.

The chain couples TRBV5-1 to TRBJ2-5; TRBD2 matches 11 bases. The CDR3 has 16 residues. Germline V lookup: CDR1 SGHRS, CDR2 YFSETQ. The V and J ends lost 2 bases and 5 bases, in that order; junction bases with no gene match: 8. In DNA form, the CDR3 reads TGCGCCAGCAGCTTATTCGTTGGGACTAGCGGCGAGACCCAGTACTTC. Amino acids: CASSLFVGTSGETQYF.

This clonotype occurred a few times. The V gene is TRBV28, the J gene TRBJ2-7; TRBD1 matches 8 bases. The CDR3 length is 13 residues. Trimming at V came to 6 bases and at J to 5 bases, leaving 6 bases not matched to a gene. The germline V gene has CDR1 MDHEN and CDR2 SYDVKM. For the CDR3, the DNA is TGTGCCAGCAGCACCCGGACAGGGCACGAGCAGTACTTC. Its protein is CASSTRTGHEQYF. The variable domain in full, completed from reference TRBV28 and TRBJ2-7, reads DVKVTQSSRYLVKRTGEKVFLECVQDMDHENMFWYRQDPGLGLRLIYFSYDVKMKEKGDIPEGYSVSREKKERFSLILESASTNQTSMYLCASSTRTGHEQYFGPGTRLTVT.

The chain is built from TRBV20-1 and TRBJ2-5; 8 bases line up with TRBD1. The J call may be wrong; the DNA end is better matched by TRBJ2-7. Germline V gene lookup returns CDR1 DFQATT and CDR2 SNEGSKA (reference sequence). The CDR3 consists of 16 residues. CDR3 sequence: CSAYSRDRPPSYEQYF. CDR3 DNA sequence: TGCAGTGCGTATAGCCGGGACAGGCCGCCTTCTTACGAGCAGTACTTC.

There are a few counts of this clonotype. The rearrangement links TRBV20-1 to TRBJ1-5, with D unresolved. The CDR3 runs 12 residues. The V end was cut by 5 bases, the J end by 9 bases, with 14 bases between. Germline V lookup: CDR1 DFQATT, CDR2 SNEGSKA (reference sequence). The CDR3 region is CSAQQRFVPQHF. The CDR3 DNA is TGCAGTGCTCAACAGCGGTTCGTGCCCCAGCATTTT.

CDR3 sequence: CSAPNGNTDTQYF. The CDR3 region has the DNA TGCAGTGCGCCAAACGGGAACACAGATACGCAGTATTTT. V is TRBV20-1 and J is TRBJ2-3, with D possibly being TRBD2 (5 bases). Trimming pared 6 bases from V and 2 bases from J, leaving 12 bases between. CDR1 DFQATT and CDR2 SNEGSKA come from the germline V gene (reference sequence). CDR3 length: 13 residues.

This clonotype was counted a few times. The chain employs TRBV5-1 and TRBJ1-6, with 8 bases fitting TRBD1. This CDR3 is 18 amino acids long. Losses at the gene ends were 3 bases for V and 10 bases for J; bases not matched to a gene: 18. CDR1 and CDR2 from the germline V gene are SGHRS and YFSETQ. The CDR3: CASSSGTGLSWRESPLHF. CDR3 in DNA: TGCGCCAGCAGCTCCGGGACAGGCTTATCCTGGAGGGAATCACCCCTCCACTTT.

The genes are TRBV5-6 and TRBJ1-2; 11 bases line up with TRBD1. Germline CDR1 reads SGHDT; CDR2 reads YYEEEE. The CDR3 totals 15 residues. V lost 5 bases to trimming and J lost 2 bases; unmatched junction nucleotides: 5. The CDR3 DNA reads TGTGCCAGCAGGTTTAGGACAGGGGGCAACTATGGCTACACCTTC. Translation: CASRFRTGGNYGYTF. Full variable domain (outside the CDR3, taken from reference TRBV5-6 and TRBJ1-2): DAGVTQSPTHLIKTRGQQVTLRCSPKSGHDTVSWYQQALGQGPQFIFQYYEEEERQRGNFPDRFSGHQFPNYSSELNVNALLLGDSALYLCASRFRTGGNYGYTFGSGTRLTVV.

CDR3 loop: CAISESGRTGSGRDNEQFF. DNA for the CDR3: TGTGCCATCAGTGAGTCGGGCCGGACGGGGTCGGGGCGGGACAATGAGCAGTTCTTC. The chain joins TRBV10-3 to TRBJ2-1, with D perhaps TRBD1 or TRBD2 (5 bases each). Germline-derived CDR1 and CDR2 are ENHRY and SYGVKD. Deletions cut 0 bases from V and 5 bases from J, with 23 bases between. The CDR3 covers 19 residues.

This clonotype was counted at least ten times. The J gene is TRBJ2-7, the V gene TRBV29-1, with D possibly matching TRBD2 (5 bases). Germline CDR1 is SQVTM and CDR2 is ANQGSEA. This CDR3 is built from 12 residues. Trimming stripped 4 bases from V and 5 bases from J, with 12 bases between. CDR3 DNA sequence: TGCAGCGTTGTTCGGGGTTGGAACGAGCAGTACTTC. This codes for CSVVRGWNEQYF.

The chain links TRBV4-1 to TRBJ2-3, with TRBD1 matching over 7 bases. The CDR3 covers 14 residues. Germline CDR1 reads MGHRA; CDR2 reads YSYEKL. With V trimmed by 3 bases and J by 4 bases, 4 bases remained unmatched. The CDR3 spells CASSQWQGADTQYF. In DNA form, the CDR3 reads TGCGCCAGCAGCCAGTGGCAGGGGGCAGATACGCAGTATTTT.

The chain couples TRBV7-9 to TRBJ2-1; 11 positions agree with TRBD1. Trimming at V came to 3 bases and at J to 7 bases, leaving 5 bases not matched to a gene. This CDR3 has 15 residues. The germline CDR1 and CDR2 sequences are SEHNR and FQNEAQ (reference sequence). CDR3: CASSFGQGAINEQFF. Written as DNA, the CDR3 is TGTGCCAGCAGCTTCGGACAGGGGGCAATAAATGAGCAGTTCTTC.

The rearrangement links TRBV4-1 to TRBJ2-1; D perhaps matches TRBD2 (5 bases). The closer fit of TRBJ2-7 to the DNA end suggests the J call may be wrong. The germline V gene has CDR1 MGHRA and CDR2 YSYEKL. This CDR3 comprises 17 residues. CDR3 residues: CASSQPEGSSSYNEQYF. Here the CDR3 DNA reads TGCGCCAGCAGCCAACCGGAAGGGAGTTCCTCCTACAATGAGCAGTACTTC.

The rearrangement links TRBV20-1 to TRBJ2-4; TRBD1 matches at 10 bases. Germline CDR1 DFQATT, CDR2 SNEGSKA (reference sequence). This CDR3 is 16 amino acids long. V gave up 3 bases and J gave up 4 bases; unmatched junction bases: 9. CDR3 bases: TGCAGTGCTAGTCCAGGGGGGACAGGGGCTAAAAACATTCAGTACTTC. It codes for CSASPGGTGAKNIQYF.

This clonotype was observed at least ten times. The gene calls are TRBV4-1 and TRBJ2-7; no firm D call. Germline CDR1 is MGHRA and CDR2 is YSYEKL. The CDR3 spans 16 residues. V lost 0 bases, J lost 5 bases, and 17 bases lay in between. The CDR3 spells CASSQEAARLINEQYF. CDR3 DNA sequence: TGCGCCAGCAGCCAAGAGGCAGCCCGTTTGATAAACGAGCAGTACTTC.

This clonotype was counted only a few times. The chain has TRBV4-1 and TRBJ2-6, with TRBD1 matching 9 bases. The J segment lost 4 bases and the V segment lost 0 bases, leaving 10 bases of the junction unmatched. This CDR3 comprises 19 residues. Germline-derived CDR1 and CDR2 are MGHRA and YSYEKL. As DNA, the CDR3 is TGCGCCAGCAGCCAAGATAGTCAACAGGGGGCGCGAGGGGCCAACGTCCTGACTTTC. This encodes CASSQDSQQGARGANVLTF.

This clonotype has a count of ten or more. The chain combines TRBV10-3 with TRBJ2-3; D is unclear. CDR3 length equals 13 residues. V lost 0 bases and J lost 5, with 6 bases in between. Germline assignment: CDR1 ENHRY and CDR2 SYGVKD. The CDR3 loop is CAISESVVDTQYF. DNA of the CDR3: TGTGCCATCAGTGAGTCGGTGGTAGATACGCAGTATTTT.